This TCR beta chain was found in a study of cytomegalovirus exposure and HLA in healthy donors. General study points: Data from an earlier analysis indicated that most TCR beta V segments were productive either about 87% or about 30% of the time. Later analysis associated a missense DCLRE1C variant with TCR beta V- and J-gene trimming. The authors enumerated 150 to 200 TCR beta chains as linked to cytomegalovirus. It was in a later analysis that TCR association rates were seen to vary by HLA locus, highest for DRB1 and lowest for HLA-C.

Primers included in the PCR were 60 Vbeta and 13 Jbeta primers. Repertoires were generated with immunoSEQ multiplex PCR, while TCRdb's copy carries only in-frame clones and drops some. The sample lists approximately 120,000 clones, about 81% seen once, with approximately 1% in the top ten. The CDR3 extends over 11 amino acids. Per the germline V gene, CDR1 is MDHEN and CDR2 is SYDVKM. The germline V and J ends were trimmed by 5 bases and 9 bases, with 10 bases remaining between them. This clone was found a few times. Its antigen is not identified. Sequenced sample: PBMCs. The rearrangement joins TRBV28 to TRBJ2-5; D unresolved. The sequence was collected from a woman in her twenties or thirties in good health and CMV-seronegative. In DNA form, the CDR3 reads TGTGCCAGCAGTGTATCCCTCCCCCAGTACTTC. Its translation: CASSVSLPQYF.